The 14 T cell receptor beta chains listed next were all sequenced from one sample in a study of blood T cell repertoires in COVID-19. Repertoires were generated with immunoSEQ multiplex PCR, while TCRdb's copy carries only in-frame clones and drops some. The sample contains 150,000 to 200,000 clones, almost 80% of which appear only once. The sample comprised PBMCs or T cells enriched from blood (not recorded which). Every receptor here comes from a woman between 45 and 60 years old who had recovered from COVID-19.

Ten or more counts support this clone. The chain links TRBV9 to TRBJ2-7; tentatively, D is TRBD1 (6 bases). This CDR3 is 15 amino acids long. V was pared by 0 bases and J by 0 bases, with 10 bases between. CDR1 and CDR2 from the germline V gene are SGDLS and YYNGEE. CDR3 sequence: CASSVGTVSSYEQYF. DNA for the CDR3: TGTGCCAGCAGCGTAGGGACAGTTAGCTCCTACGAGCAGTACTTC.

J is TRBJ2-1 and V is TRBV3-1 (or the pseudogene TRBV3-2); the match to TRBD2 covers 10 bases. The CDR3 is 16 residues long. The V gene's germline CDR1 is LGHDT and CDR2 YNNKEL (reference sequence). The junction had 5 bases not matched to a gene; V was cut back by 6 bases and J by 0 bases. The CDR3 bases are TGTGCCAGCAGTCTAGCGGGAGCCCACTCCTACAATGAGCAGTTCTTC. This gives the protein CASSLAGAHSYNEQFF.

The rearrangement uses TRBV2 and TRBJ2-4, with D possibly matching TRBD1 (5 bases). Germline lookup yields CDR1 SNHLY and CDR2 FYNNEI. V dropped 3 bases and J dropped 4 bases, with 16 bases sitting between them. The CDR3 extends over 16 amino acids. The chain's CDR3 is CASSDYLGLLKNIQYF. In DNA, the CDR3 is TGTGCCAGCAGTGACTATCTGGGGCTACTTAAAAACATTCAGTACTTC. The full variable domain, in which reference TRBV2 and TRBJ2-4 provide the parts outside the CDR3, is EPEVTQTPSHQVTQMGQEVILRCVPISNHLYFYWYRQILGQKVEFLVSFYNNEISEKSEIFDDQFSVERPDGSNFTLKIRSTKLEDSAMYFCASSDYLGLLKNIQYFGAGTRLSVL.

V is TRBV9 and J is TRBJ2-1, with 14 bases that match TRBD2. The germline V gene has CDR1 SGDLS and CDR2 YYNGEE. There are 20 residues in the CDR3. After removal of 0 bases from V and 2 bases from J, the junction contained 10 bases not matched to a gene. CDR3 DNA sequence: TGTGCCAGCAGCGTAGGGCCCGGGACTAGCGGGAGTAGCACCTACAATGAGCAGTTCTTC. Its protein is CASSVGPGTSGSSTYNEQFF.

V usage is TRBV5-1 and J usage is TRBJ2-7, with D unclear. V lost 4 bases and J lost 0, with 20 bases in between. From germline, CDR1 is SGHRS and CDR2 YFSETQ. The CDR3 runs 17 residues. The CDR3: CASSPRPKVGPSYEQYF. The CDR3 coding sequence is TGCGCCAGCAGCCCCCGTCCAAAAGTCGGTCCCTCCTACGAGCAGTACTTC.

The table lists this clone with a count of one. The rearrangement joins TRBV18 to TRBJ2-1; 14 bases agree with TRBD2. Germline CDR1 and CDR2: KGHSH and LQKENI. This CDR3 spans 16 amino acids. V was clipped by 3 bases and J by 8 bases; unmatched bases: 6. DNA of the CDR3: TGTGCCAGCTCACCGGGACTAGCGGGAGATTGGGATGAGCAGTTCTTC. As protein: CASSPGLAGDWDEQFF.

V gene TRBV30 combines with J gene TRBJ2-7; perhaps TRBD2 as D (5 bases). The length of the CDR3 is 14 residues. With 0 bases removed from V and 8 bases from J, the gap between germline ends came to 17 bases. Germline V gene data show CDR1 as GTSNPN and CDR2 as SVGIG (reference sequence). The CDR3, as DNA: TGTGCCTGGAGTGTGTCCCGGGATCAGGCAAAGCAGTACTTC. This codes for CAWSVSRDQAKQYF.

V and J are TRBV3-1 (or the pseudogene TRBV3-2) and TRBJ1-1, with D possibly being TRBD1 (6 bases). From germline, CDR1 is LGHDT and CDR2 YNNKEL (reference sequence). With 5 bases removed from V and 0 bases from J, the gap between germline ends came to 13 bases. The CDR3 runs to 15 residues. CDR3 protein: CASSGTGIVNTEAFF. CDR3 coding DNA: TGTGCCAGCAGCGGTACAGGGATCGTGAACACTGAAGCTTTCTTT.

Concerning this clone itself: In the same sample, other DNA sequences code for this CDR3. The CDR3: CATSGGGTDTQYF. The CDR3 DNA is TGTGCCACCAGTGGGGGGGGCACAGATACGCAGTATTTT. The rearrangement links TRBV24-1 to TRBJ2-3, with a possible D match to TRBD2 (6 bases). The length of the CDR3 is 13 residues. V was clipped by 5 bases and J by 1 base, with 6 bases between them. The germline V gene has CDR1 KGHDR and CDR2 SFDVKD.

This clone occurred a few times. This chain links TRBV27 with TRBJ1-6, with D perhaps matching TRBD1 (6 bases). Germline CDR1 reads MNHEY; CDR2 reads SMNVEV (reference sequence). Trimming removed 4 bases at V and 9 bases at J, with 13 bases between. This CDR3 contains 14 residues. The chain's CDR3 is CASSYRERSSPLHF. CDR3 sequence (DNA): TGTGCCAGCAGTTACAGGGAACGGAGTTCACCCCTCCACTTT.

The chain is built from TRBV5-1 and TRBJ1-2; 10 bases are a match to TRBD1. J lost 7 bases, V lost 4 bases, and 7 bases had no gene match. Germline CDR1 SGHRS, CDR2 YFSETQ. The CDR3 covers 14 residues. CDR3 DNA: TGCGCCAGCAGCCCCGACAGGGGGCGGGTTGGCTACACCTTC. This codes for CASSPDRGRVGYTF.

The rearrangement uses TRBV28 and TRBJ2-2; TRBD2 agrees at 10 bases. The CDR3 totals 17 residues. CDR1 is MDHEN, CDR2 SYDVKM, per germline. The J segment lost 5 bases and the V segment lost 5 bases, leaving 11 bases of the junction unmatched. The CDR3 sequence: CASSPRTSGTQTGELFF. CDR3 coding DNA: TGTGCCAGCAGTCCTCGGACTAGCGGCACCCAAACCGGGGAGCTGTTTTTT.

This chain links TRBV3-1 (or the pseudogene TRBV3-2) with TRBJ2-3; D uncertain. Germline values: CDR1 LGHDT, CDR2 YNNKEL (reference sequence). V was trimmed by 4 bases and J by 3 bases, leaving 17 bases between them. CDR3 length equals 16 residues. CDR3 residues: CASSLSGARGTDTQYF. In nucleotides, the CDR3 is TGTGCCAGCAGCCTCTCGGGTGCCCGTGGGACAGATACGCAGTATTTT.

The chain uses TRBV3-1 (or the pseudogene TRBV3-2) and TRBJ1-6, with D hard to call. The CDR3 has 14 residues. Germline CDR1 reads LGHDT; CDR2 reads YNNKEL (reference sequence). The V and J ends lost 4 bases and 2 bases respectively, with 6 bases between them. This chain's CDR3 is CASSRGTYNSPLHF. The CDR3 bases are TGTGCCAGCAGCCGAGGGACCTATAATTCACCCCTCCACTTT.